This T cell receptor beta chain was recorded in a study of T cell responses to AZD1222 COVID-19 vaccine. In germline, CDR1 is MDHEN, CDR2 SYDVKM. Trimming took 5 bases from V and 4 from J, leaving 15 bases between them. This CDR3 comprises 15 residues. Data came from immunoSEQ multiplex PCR; TCRdb stores just in-frame clones and leaves some out. Of about 150,000 clones listed, around 89% were seen once; the top ten hold 5.1%. This receptor was identified in an adult in good health. The input for sequencing was peripheral blood, taken on day 0 of AZD1222 vaccination. The chain is built from TRBV28 and TRBJ2-1; D remains ambiguous. CDR3 nucleotides: TGTGCCAGCAGTCGTTCCGGGTCAATGTACAATGAGCAGTTCTTC. It encodes CASSRSGSMYNEQFF.